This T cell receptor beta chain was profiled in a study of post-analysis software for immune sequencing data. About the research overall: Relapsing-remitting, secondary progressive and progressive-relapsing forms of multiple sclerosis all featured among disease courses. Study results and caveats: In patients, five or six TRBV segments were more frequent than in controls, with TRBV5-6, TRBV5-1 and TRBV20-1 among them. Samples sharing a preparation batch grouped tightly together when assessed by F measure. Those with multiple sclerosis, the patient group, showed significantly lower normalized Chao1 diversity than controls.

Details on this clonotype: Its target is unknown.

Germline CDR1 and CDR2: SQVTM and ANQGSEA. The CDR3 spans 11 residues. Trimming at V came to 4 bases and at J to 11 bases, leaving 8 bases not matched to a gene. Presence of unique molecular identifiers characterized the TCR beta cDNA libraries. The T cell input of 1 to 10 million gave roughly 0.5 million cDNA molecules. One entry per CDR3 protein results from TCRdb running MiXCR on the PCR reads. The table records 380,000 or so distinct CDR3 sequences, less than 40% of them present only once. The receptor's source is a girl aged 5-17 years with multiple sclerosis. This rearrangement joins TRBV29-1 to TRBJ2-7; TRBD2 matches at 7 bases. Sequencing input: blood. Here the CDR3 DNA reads TGCAGCGTTGTCAGGGAGGGGAGGGAGTACTTC. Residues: CSVVREGREYF.